The 25 T cell receptor beta chains in this list originate from one sample, sequenced in a study of OX40 agonist ivuxolimab in advanced cancers. Produced via immunoSEQ multiplex PCR; TCRdb's table is partial and in-frame only. The table has fewer than 100,000 clones, 80% to 90% seen once. Source: CD4+ or CD8+ T cells sorted from blood, taken in a trial of the OX40 agonist ivuxolimab. The receptor set was obtained from an adult with an advanced solid tumor such as melanoma, head and neck, liver or kidney cancer.

This clone came up once. This chain's CDR3 is CASSPGAEANTGELFF. For the CDR3, the DNA is TGCGCCAGCAGCCCCGGGGCCGAAGCGAACACCGGGGAGCTGTTTTTT. The rearrangement joins TRBV5-1 to TRBJ2-2, with D tentatively TRBD1 or TRBD2 (5 bases each). This CDR3 is built from 16 residues. The V and J ends lost 4 bases and 0 bases respectively, with 13 bases between them. CDR1 is SGHRS, CDR2 YFSETQ, per germline.

V usage is TRBV18 and J usage is TRBJ2-3; 14 bases fit TRBD2. The V and J ends lost 2 bases and 9 bases, in that order; junction bases with no gene match: 4. Germline values: CDR1 KGHSH, CDR2 LQKENI. This CDR3 is built from 15 residues. As DNA, the CDR3 is TGTGCCAGCTCACCAGGGACTAGCGGGGGAGGGACGCAGTATTTT. Translating gives CASSPGTSGGGTQYF.

This clone has just a few counts. The chain has TRBV7-2 and TRBJ2-7; possible D gene TRBD1, 5 bases. The CDR3 is made up of 15 amino acids. Trimming removed 1 base at V and 1 base at J, with 11 bases between. The germline CDR1 and CDR2 sequences are SGHTA and FQGNSA. CDR3: CASSLDRRMSYEQYF. CDR3 sequence (DNA): TGTGCCAGCAGCTTAGACAGGAGAATGTCCTACGAGCAGTACTTC.

The chain is built from TRBV7-6 and TRBJ1-1; no firm D call. Trimming took off 2 bases at V and 5 bases at J, with 9 bases between the two ends. This CDR3 contains 13 residues. Germline V lookup: CDR1 SGHVS, CDR2 FNYEAQ. CDR3 bases: TGTGCCAGCAGCTTAACGACGGCTACTGAAGCTTTCTTT. Translation gives CASSLTTATEAFF.

J is TRBJ2-7 and V is TRBV11-2; the D gene is possibly TRBD1 (5 bases). The V gene lost 0 bases and the J gene lost 0 bases, with 9 bases spanning the gap. From germline, CDR1 is SGHAT and CDR2 FQNNGV. The CDR3 spans 15 residues. The CDR3 loop is CASSLDPQGSYEQYF. For the CDR3, the DNA is TGTGCCAGCAGCTTAGATCCCCAGGGCTCCTACGAGCAGTACTTC.

The gene calls are TRBV15 and TRBJ1-2; the D is unclear. This CDR3 is 12 amino acids long. The V and J ends lost 5 bases and 4 bases respectively, with 8 bases between them. Germline CDR1 reads LNHNV; CDR2 reads YYDKDF (reference sequence). The CDR3 DNA reads TGTGCCACCAGCTGGGGTGGCTATGGCTACACCTTC. Translated, it gives CATSWGGYGYTF.

CDR3 region: CASSWTPGDSYEQYF. The CDR3 nucleotides read TGTGCCAGCAGCTGGACACCGGGGGACTCCTACGAGCAGTACTTC. The chain employs TRBV28 and TRBJ2-7; D is possibly TRBD2 (6 bases). The ends were cut back, 6 bases at V and 0 bases at J, with 15 bases in the middle. CDR1 MDHEN and CDR2 SYDVKM come from the germline V gene. The CDR3 runs 15 residues.

The genes are TRBV10-3 and TRBJ1-2; TRBD1 matches at 12 bases. Trimming at V came to 0 bases and at J to 8 bases, leaving 4 bases not matched to a gene. This CDR3 has 15 amino acids. Looked up from germline, CDR1 is ENHRY and CDR2 is SYGVKD. The CDR3 nucleotides are TGTGCCATCAGTGAGTCGGGACAGGGGGCAGGAGGCTACACCTTC. Translation gives CAISESGQGAGGYTF.

The chain joins TRBV11-2 to TRBJ2-3; D assignment may be TRBD1 or TRBD2 (5 bases each). Trimming shortened V by 6 bases and J by 1 base, and 14 bases separated the two germline ends. This CDR3 has 15 residues. Germline V gene data show CDR1 as SGHAT and CDR2 as FQNNGV. The CDR3 loop is CASSPRGSRTDTQYF. DNA for the CDR3: TGTGCCAGCAGTCCGAGGGGCTCCCGCACAGATACGCAGTATTTT. Full variable domain (outside the CDR3, taken from reference TRBV11-2 and TRBJ2-3): EAGVAQSPRYKIIEKRQSVAFWCNPISGHATLYWYQQILGQGPKLLIQFQNNGVVDDSQLPKDRFSAERLKGVDSTLKIQPAKLEDSAVYLCASSPRGSRTDTQYFGPGTRLTVL.

The chain couples TRBV18 to TRBJ2-1, with D uncertain. From germline, CDR1 is KGHSH and CDR2 LQKENI. V lost 6 bases, J lost 3 bases, and 15 bases lay in between. This CDR3 is 15 amino acids long. This CDR3 is CASSGTQSLYNEQFF. CDR3 coding DNA: TGTGCCAGCTCGGGCACACAATCCCTCTACAATGAGCAGTTCTTC.

This chain links TRBV5-1 with TRBJ1-3; D uncertain. The CDR3 spans 14 residues. CDR1 and CDR2 from the germline V gene are SGHRS and YFSETQ. Trimming shortened V by 0 bases and J by 3 bases, and 7 bases separated the two germline ends. CDR3 DNA sequence: TGCGCCAGCAGCTTGGAAGGGCTTGGAAACACCATATATTTT. As protein: CASSLEGLGNTIYF. The full variable domain, with the rest looked up from reference TRBV5-1 and TRBJ1-3, is KAGVTQTPRYLIKTRGQQVTLSCSPISGHRSVSWYQQTPGQGLQFLFEYFSETQRNKGNFPGRFSGRQFSNSRSEMNVSTLELGDSALYLCASSLEGLGNTIYFGEGSWLTVV.

The chain is built from TRBV28 and TRBJ2-3, with 8 bases identical to TRBD2. The V and J ends lost 4 bases and 3 bases, in that order; junction bases with no gene match: 3. The CDR3 sequence is 14 residues long. Germline CDR1 MDHEN, CDR2 SYDVKM. As DNA, the CDR3 is TGTGCCAGCAGTTCTGAGCGGGAGACAGATACGCAGTATTTT. It specifies CASSSERETDTQYF.

The J gene is TRBJ1-5, the V gene TRBV10-2; D remains ambiguous. CDR1 and CDR2 (germline): WSHSY, SAAADI. CDR3 length: 13 residues. With 9 bases removed from V and 6 bases from J, the gap between germline ends came to 15 bases. CDR3 DNA sequence: TGCGCCAGTACCCAAGGTTCGGGTCAGCCCCAGCATTTT. Translating it yields CASTQGSGQPQHF.

The chain has TRBV14 and TRBJ2-7, with D possibly being TRBD1 or TRBD2 (5 bases each). Germline V gene sequence: CDR1 SGHDN, CDR2 FVKESK. There are 17 residues in the CDR3. V was shortened by 4 bases and J by 2 bases, with 21 bases between the two germline ends. In DNA form, the CDR3 reads TGTGCCAGCAGCCGAATCCTAACCGGGACGCTTACCTACGAGCAGTACTTC. This gives the protein CASSRILTGTLTYEQYF.

V and J are TRBV5-6 and TRBJ2-3; D unresolved. There are 14 residues in the CDR3. The germline V and J ends were trimmed by 4 bases and 4 bases, with 13 bases remaining between them. Germline V gene sequence: CDR1 SGHDT, CDR2 YYEEEE. CDR3 coding DNA: TGTGCCAGCAGCCCCTGGGAAACGGCAGATACGCAGTATTTT. Translated: CASSPWETADTQYF. The whole variable domain, filled in from reference TRBV5-6 and TRBJ2-3, reads DAGVTQSPTHLIKTRGQQVTLRCSPKSGHDTVSWYQQALGQGPQFIFQYYEEEERQRGNFPDRFSGHQFPNYSSELNVNALLLGDSALYLCASSPWETADTQYFGPGTRLTVL.

The chain combines TRBV5-8 with TRBJ2-3, with D perhaps matching TRBD2 (6 bases). Germline values: CDR1 SGHTS, CDR2 YDEGEE. Trimming pared 4 bases from V and 2 bases from J, leaving 14 bases between. CDR3 size: 15 residues. The CDR3 protein is CASSVRWGDTDTQYF. The CDR3 DNA reads TGTGCCAGCAGCGTCCGCTGGGGGGACACAGATACGCAGTATTTT.

The chain employs TRBV7-2 and TRBJ1-5; D is perhaps TRBD1 (5 bases). V lost 4 bases to trimming and J lost 4 bases, with 14 bases between them. The CDR3 runs 15 residues. Germline CDR1 and CDR2: SGHTA and FQGNSA. As DNA, the CDR3 is TGTGCCAGCAGCTCAACGGGGGGTTGGAATCAGCCCCAGCATTTT. Its translation: CASSSTGGWNQPQHF.

The CDR3 bases are TGTGCCAGCAGTTTGGGGCACGGCTACACCTTC. Translation gives CASSLGHGYTF. The genes are TRBV28 and TRBJ1-2; D may be TRBD1 (5 bases). This CDR3 spans 11 amino acids. The V end was cut by 3 bases, the J end by 8 bases, with 7 bases between. Germline-derived CDR1 and CDR2 are MDHEN and SYDVKM.

The chain is built from TRBV5-1 and TRBJ2-3; no definite D call. V was pared by 4 bases and J by 0 bases, with 9 bases between. This CDR3 spans 14 amino acids. CDR1 is SGHRS and CDR2 is YFSETQ in the germline V gene. Here the CDR3 DNA reads TGCGCCAGCAGCCTAGTGGATAGCACAGATACGCAGTATTTT. It translates to CASSLVDSTDTQYF. Full variable domain (outside the CDR3, taken from reference TRBV5-1 and TRBJ2-3): KAGVTQTPRYLIKTRGQQVTLSCSPISGHRSVSWYQQTPGQGLQFLFEYFSETQRNKGNFPGRFSGRQFSNSRSEMNVSTLELGDSALYLCASSLVDSTDTQYFGPGTRLTVL.

The rearrangement uses TRBV18 and TRBJ2-2; 7 bases align to TRBD2. In germline, CDR1 is KGHSH, CDR2 LQKENI. J gave up 4 bases and V 4 bases, and 9 bases lay outside the gene matches. The CDR3 covers 16 residues. CDR3 DNA sequence: TGTGCCAGCTCACTCCGGACGGGGAGGGTCACCGGGGAGCTGTTTTTT. It is translated as CASSLRTGRVTGELFF. The full variable domain, completed using reference TRBV18 and TRBJ2-2, is NAGVMQNPRHLVRRRGQEARLRCSPMKGHSHVYWYRQLPEEGLKFMVYLQKENIIDESGMPKERFSAEFPKEGPSILRIQQVVRGDSAAYFCASSLRTGRVTGELFFGEGSRLTVL.

The chain combines TRBV4-2 with TRBJ1-5; 7 bases fit TRBD1. Germline V gives CDR1 LGHNA, CDR2 YNFKEQ. The CDR3 contains 17 residues. With V trimmed by 0 bases and J by 1 base, 6 bases remained unmatched. CDR3 sequence reads: CASSQENRGGSNQPQHF. CDR3 nucleotides: TGTGCCAGCAGCCAAGAGAACAGGGGCGGGAGCAATCAGCCCCAGCATTTT.

This chain joins TRBV18 and TRBJ1-1, with TRBD1 identical over 7 bases. Losses at the gene ends were 4 bases for V and 5 bases for J; bases not matched to a gene: 4. The CDR3 contains 13 residues. CDR1 is KGHSH, CDR2 LQKENI, per germline. The CDR3 region has the DNA TGTGCCAGCTCACAGGGGGCTGGGACTGAAGCTTTCTTT. It yields the protein CASSQGAGTEAFF. Looking up the rest from reference TRBV18 and TRBJ1-1 gives the full variable domain: NAGVMQNPRHLVRRRGQEARLRCSPMKGHSHVYWYRQLPEEGLKFMVYLQKENIIDESGMPKERFSAEFPKEGPSILRIQQVVRGDSAAYFCASSQGAGTEAFFGQGTRLTVV.

The chain links TRBV7-2 to TRBJ1-2; possible D gene TRBD1, 5 bases. The V and J ends lost 3 bases and 6 bases respectively, with 11 bases between them. CDR3 length: 13 residues. Germline V gene sequence: CDR1 SGHTA, CDR2 FQGNSA. CDR3 loop: CASSFFAGNGYTF. The CDR3, as DNA: TGTGCCAGCAGCTTCTTCGCAGGGAATGGCTACACCTTC.

The chain employs TRBV6-5 and TRBJ1-4; possibly TRBD1 for D (5 bases). There are 14 residues in the CDR3. Trimming removed 5 bases from V and 10 bases from J, with 17 bases in between. Germline V CDR1 and CDR2: MNHEY, SVGAGI. The CDR3 region has the DNA TGTGCCAGCAGTGAAGGGTCTCTTCAGGGAAAACTGTTTTTT. It translates to CASSEGSLQGKLFF.

V and J are TRBV6-5 and TRBJ2-3, with 7 bases that match TRBD2. The germline gives CDR1 MNHEY, CDR2 SVGAGI. The J segment lost 8 bases and the V segment lost 3 bases, leaving 5 bases of the junction unmatched. There are 13 residues in the CDR3. CDR3 nucleotides: TGTGCCAGCAGTTATGCGCCTAGCGGTACGCAGTATTTT. This codes for CASSYAPSGTQYF.